This entry lists 22 T cell receptor beta chains sequenced from one sample in a study of blood T cell repertoires in COVID-19. Sequenced by immunoSEQ multiplex PCR; TCRdb stores in-frame clones only, minus some. The sample includes about 99,000 clones, 88% of them seen just once. The sample consisted of peripheral blood. The origin of the receptors is a human donor in a cohort sampled during active COVID-19.

V usage is TRBV29-1 and J usage is TRBJ2-1; D remains ambiguous. This CDR3 contains 12 residues. Germline V lookup: CDR1 SQVTM, CDR2 ANQGSEA. V shed 7 bases and J shed 5 bases, with 12 bases lying between them. The CDR3 nucleotides read TGCAGCGCCACTCTTAGCCACAATGAGCAGTTCTTC. Its protein is CSATLSHNEQFF.

This chain connects TRBV4-2 to TRBJ1-4; weak D call: TRBD1 (5 bases). Deletions cut 6 bases from V and 7 bases from J, with 12 bases between. The CDR3 consists of 13 residues. CDR1 is LGHNA, CDR2 YNFKEQ, per germline. The CDR3 reads CASRDDRAEKLFF. For the CDR3, the DNA is TGTGCCAGCAGGGATGACAGAGCTGAAAAACTGTTTTTT.

CDR3 protein: CSGGGQATYEQYF. CDR3 nucleotide sequence: TGCAGCGGGGGGGGACAGGCAACCTACGAGCAGTACTTC. V usage is TRBV29-1 and J usage is TRBJ2-7, with D maybe TRBD1 (8 bases). CDR3 length: 13 amino acids. Deletions cut 7 bases from V and 2 bases from J, with 15 bases between. CDR1 and CDR2 (germline): SQVTM, ANQGSEA.

This chain connects TRBV23-1 to TRBJ2-7; no firm D call. TRBV23-1 is an ORF; its function is uncertain. This CDR3 is built from 11 residues. V was cut by 7 bases and J by 4 bases, with 8 bases left in between. The CDR3 region has the DNA TGCGCCAGCATCGAGTTGTACGAGCAGTACTTC. The encoded protein is CASIELYEQYF.

This clone was detected a few times. The chain uses TRBV10-2 and TRBJ1-2; 7 bases align to TRBD1. Germline assignment: CDR1 WSHSY and CDR2 SAAADI. The V segment lost 7 bases and the J segment 7 bases; nucleotides outside the gene matches: 6. The CDR3 extends over 12 amino acids. The CDR3 sequence: CASKGARSGYTF. CDR3 DNA sequence: TGCGCCAGCAAGGGGGCGCGATCTGGCTACACCTTC.

A few counts support this clone. The chain employs TRBV2 and TRBJ2-5; D perhaps matches TRBD1 (5 bases). Germline V lookup: CDR1 SNHLY, CDR2 FYNNEI. Trimming took 5 bases from V and 4 from J, leaving 17 bases between them. The CDR3 is 15 amino acids. The CDR3 protein is CASSWAGWNGETQYF. CDR3 in DNA: TGTGCCAGCAGTTGGGCAGGGTGGAATGGAGAGACCCAGTACTTC.

The chain combines TRBV7-2 with TRBJ2-5, with 8 bases matching TRBD1. This CDR3 contains 16 residues. CDR1 SGHTA and CDR2 FQGNSA come from the germline V gene. Losses at the gene ends were 5 bases for V and 0 bases for J; bases not matched to a gene: 8. CDR3: CASSNQGARYQETQYF. The CDR3 DNA reads as TGTGCCAGCAGCAATCAGGGGGCGAGGTACCAAGAGACCCAGTACTTC. The entire variable domain, with the rest obtained from reference TRBV7-2 and TRBJ2-5, is as follows: GAGVSQSPSNKVTEKGKDVELRCDPISGHTALYWYRQSLGQGLEFLIYFQGNSAPDKSGLPSDRFSAERTGGSVSTLTIQRTQQEDSAVYLCASSNQGARYQETQYFGPGTRLLVL.

The V and J genes are TRBV10-2 and TRBJ2-5; maybe TRBD2 (6 bases). Per the germline V gene, CDR1 is WSHSY and CDR2 is SAAADI. There are 18 residues in the CDR3. The V end was cut by 6 bases, the J end by 0 bases, with 23 bases between. The CDR3: CASSPKRTMRGYQETQYF. The CDR3 DNA reads TGCGCCAGCAGCCCTAAGCGGACTATGCGGGGCTACCAAGAGACCCAGTACTTC.

The V gene is TRBV7-9, the J gene TRBJ1-3; D perhaps matches TRBD1 (6 bases). V lost 3 bases and J lost 4, with 10 bases in between. CDR1 and CDR2 from the germline V gene are SEHNR and FQNEAQ (reference sequence). The length of the CDR3 is 14 residues. The DNA of the CDR3 is TGTGCCAGCAGCTTGCAGGGGAGAGGAAACACCATATATTTT. This sequence encodes CASSLQGRGNTIYF. Based on the CDR3 plus reference TRBV7-9 and TRBJ1-3, the full variable domain is DTGVSQNPRHKITKRGQNVTFRCDPISEHNRLYWYRQTLGQGPEFLTYFQNEAQLEKSRLLSDRFSAERPKGSFSTLEIQRTEQGDSAMYLCASSLQGRGNTIYFGEGSWLTVV.

This clone was counted only a few times. The chain has TRBV19 and TRBJ2-7; the match to TRBD1 covers 10 bases. After removal of 1 base from V and 8 bases from J, the junction contained 5 bases not matched to a gene. This CDR3 has 14 residues. Germline-derived CDR1 and CDR2 are LNHDA and SQIVND (reference sequence). CDR3 region: CASSIGDRGTQQYF. The CDR3 DNA follows: TGTGCCAGTAGTATAGGGGACAGGGGAACCCAGCAGTACTTC.

This clone has a single count. The gene calls are TRBV7-2 and TRBJ1-1; 7 bases are a match to TRBD1. The CDR3 has 14 residues. Germline assignment: CDR1 SGHTA and CDR2 FQGNSA. V lost 5 bases to trimming and J lost 4 bases; unmatched junction nucleotides: 7. CDR3 sequence reads: CASSLWTGSTEAFF. DNA of the CDR3: TGTGCCAGCAGCCTCTGGACAGGTAGCACTGAAGCTTTCTTT.

The genes are TRBV18 and TRBJ1-4; the D is unclear. This CDR3 region has 15 residues. V lost 2 bases and J lost 4, with 11 bases in between. CDR1 is KGHSH and CDR2 is LQKENI in the germline V gene. The CDR3: CASSPEGEFNEKLFF. The CDR3 DNA is TGTGCCAGCTCACCAGAGGGAGAGTTTAATGAAAAACTGTTTTTT.

The rearrangement uses TRBV12-3 or TRBV12-4 and TRBJ1-2, with D possibly being TRBD1 (5 bases). This CDR3 has 13 amino acids. V was shortened by 6 bases and J by 5 bases, with 13 bases between the two germline ends. CDR3 nucleotides: TGTGCCAGCAGCCTAGCGGGGGGGTATGGCTACACCTTC. It is translated as CASSLAGGYGYTF.

This sequence joins TRBV2 and TRBJ1-6; 10 bases fit TRBD1. From germline, CDR1 is SNHLY and CDR2 FYNNEI. J gave up 8 bases and V 6 bases, and 10 bases lay outside the gene matches. This CDR3 is 16 amino acids long. The CDR3 is CASRPVTGGLDSPLHF. The CDR3 coding sequence is TGTGCCAGCAGACCCGTGACAGGGGGCTTAGATTCACCCCTCCACTTT.

The genes are TRBV18 and TRBJ2-7, with 14 bases aligning to TRBD2. Germline V CDR1 and CDR2: KGHSH, LQKENI. CDR3 length: 17 residues. After removal of 0 bases from V and 6 bases from J, the junction contained 7 bases not matched to a gene. The CDR3 DNA reads as TGTGCCAGCTCACCACCGATTGGGACTAGCGGGAGCGGCGAGCAGTACTTC. This codes for CASSPPIGTSGSGEQYF.

The chain uses TRBV7-6 and TRBJ2-2, with TRBD2 matching 11 bases. The junction had 12 bases not matched to a gene; V was cut back by 3 bases and J by 0 bases. Germline V gives CDR1 SGHVS, CDR2 FNYEAQ. The CDR3 is 20 amino acids. CDR3 amino acids: CASSFPGSSGGPTNTGELFF. The CDR3 nucleotides are TGTGCCAGCAGCTTCCCGGGGTCTAGCGGGGGGCCAACGAACACCGGGGAGCTGTTTTTT.

V usage is TRBV11-1 and J usage is TRBJ2-1; D might be TRBD1 (5 bases). Germline CDR1 reads SGHAT; CDR2 reads FQDESV (reference sequence). V was trimmed by 1 base and J by 7 bases, leaving 11 bases between them. The length of the CDR3 is 14 residues. The CDR3 here is CASSLETRANEQFF. The CDR3 nucleotides read TGTGCCAGCAGCTTAGAGACCAGGGCGAATGAGCAGTTCTTC.

This clone has a single count. The genes are TRBV4-1 and TRBJ1-1; TRBD1 agrees at 7 bases. Unmatched junction bases numbered 12, after V lost 3 bases and J lost 8 bases. CDR3 length: 15 amino acids. CDR1 is MGHRA, CDR2 YSYEKL, per germline. CDR3: CASSHRQGSLSEAFF. The CDR3 DNA sequence: TGCGCCAGCAGCCACCGACAGGGTTCTCTATCGGAAGCTTTCTTT.

The chain carries TRBV19 and TRBJ1-2; TRBD1 matches 7 bases. Germline loops: CDR1 LNHDA, CDR2 SQIVND (reference sequence). Trimming took 5 bases from V and 7 from J; bases not matched to a gene: 16. CDR3 length equals 16 residues. This chain's CDR3 is CASSLLRTGPGGGYTF. The CDR3 nucleotides are TGTGCCAGTAGTTTGCTGAGGACAGGACCTGGTGGTGGCTACACCTTC.

This rearrangement joins TRBV27 to TRBJ1-2; a possible D gene is TRBD1 (6 bases). The V and J ends lost 5 bases and 4 bases respectively, with 8 bases between them. This CDR3 spans 12 amino acids. CDR1 and CDR2 (germline): MNHEY, SMNVEV (reference sequence). CDR3 in DNA: TGTGCCAGCAGTCCAGGGGCCTATGGCTACACCTTC. This gives the protein CASSPGAYGYTF.

On this clone itself: A read error may account for a junction end that differs from germline. The chain links TRBV28 to TRBJ1-6; 9 bases are shared with TRBD1. CDR3 size: 13 residues. Germline loops: CDR1 MDHEN, CDR2 SYDVKM. This CDR3 is CASSWDRASGFGF. DNA of the CDR3: TGTGCCAGCAGTTGGGACAGGGCGTCCGGTTTTGGGTTT.

Points on this clone: The same CDR3 can be traced to other DNA sequences in this sample. The V call is TRBV30, the J call TRBJ2-1; 10 bases align to TRBD2. Per germline, CDR1 GTSNPN and CDR2 SVGIG (reference sequence). V was pared by 0 bases and J by 9 bases, with 8 bases of the junction left unmatched. This CDR3 comprises 15 residues. The DNA for the CDR3 is TGTGCCTGGAGTGTAGGAGCGGGAGGGCCGGGTGAGCAGTTCTTC. Encoded protein: CAWSVGAGGPGEQFF. Full variable domain (remainder filled in from reference TRBV30 and TRBJ2-1): SQTIHQWPATLVQPVGSPLSLECTVEGTSNPNLYWYRQAAGRGLQLLFYSVGIGQISSEVPQNLSASRPQDRQFILSSKKLLLSDSGFYLCAWSVGAGGPGEQFFGPGTRLTVL.